This T cell receptor (beta chain) was profiled in a study of regulatory T cells in long-lasting Graves disease. Stated time point: newly diagnosed GD, antithyroid drugs for less than 3 months. From PBMCs, RNA was extracted and then used to make the TCR library. This clonotype has at least ten counts. Germline CDR1 MNHEY, CDR2 SMNVEV (reference sequence). CDR3 size: 17 residues. Trimming cost V 6 bases and J 4 bases; bases outside gene matches: 8. Building the TCR beta libraries relied on iRepertoire HTBI primers, and CDR3 regions underwent Arm-PCR. TCRdb used MiXCR to reprocess the multiplex PCR reads, holding one entry per CDR3 protein. The sample contains some 340,000 distinct CDR3 sequences, approximately 12% of which appear only once. Another study also made use of these data, one on T cells in Graves' hyperthyroidism and ophthalmopathy.

Sequencing was performed on peripheral blood mononuclear cells (PBMCs), taken at new diagnosis, from a patient treated with antithyroid drugs. This chain connects TRBV27 to TRBJ2-2; TRBD2 matches at 13 bases. This TCR came from a woman aged 18-29 years with Graves disease. In nucleotides, the CDR3 is TGTGCCAGCAGCCTTCCACTAGCGGGAGGGACCACCGGGGAGCTGTTTTTT. Protein: CASSLPLAGGTTGELFF.